This TCR beta chain was recovered during a study of OX40 agonist ivuxolimab in advanced cancers. Germline loops: CDR1 MDHEN, CDR2 SYDVKM. This CDR3 comprises 14 residues. Trimming shortened V by 2 bases and J by 3 bases, and 11 bases separated the two germline ends. Sequencing used immunoSEQ multiplex PCR; TCRdb keeps in-frame clones, though not all of them. The sample shows tens of thousands of clones, about 92% of them seen only once. Specimen: CD4+ or CD8+ T cells sorted from blood, collected in a trial of the OX40 agonist ivuxolimab. The sequence was obtained from an adult with an advanced solid tumor such as melanoma, head and neck, liver or kidney cancer. The rearrangement links TRBV28 to TRBJ2-7, with D tentatively TRBD1 (6 bases). The CDR3 sequence: CASSLVGQIYEQYF. In DNA form, the CDR3 reads TGTGCCAGCAGTTTAGTCGGACAGATCTACGAGCAGTACTTC.